Below are 22 T cell receptor beta chains sequenced from a single sample in a study of blood T cell repertoires in COVID-19. Profiling relied on immunoSEQ multiplex PCR, and the TCRdb table lists in-frame clones only, not all of them. The profile covers roughly 300,000 clones, with more than 70% appearing a single time and around 7.8% taken by the ten largest. What was sequenced was peripheral blood. The receptors were gathered from a woman aged 50 to 65 who had recovered from COVID-19.

This clone was observed a single time. J is TRBJ2-2 and V is TRBV7-9; TRBD2 matches 7 bases. The ends lost 2 bases at V and 5 bases at J; junction bases unmatched: 5. Germline CDR1 is SEHNR and CDR2 is FQNEAQ (reference sequence). CDR3 length equals 15 residues. The CDR3 coding sequence is TGTGCCAGCAGCTTACTTGCGGGGGTAACCGGGGAGCTGTTTTTT. As protein: CASSLLAGVTGELFF.

This chain connects TRBV7-8 to TRBJ2-1; D is unclear. The CDR3 is 17 residues long. Trimming left V 0 bases short and J 3 bases short, with 15 bases between. CDR1 is SGHVS, CDR2 FQNEAQ, per germline. The DNA of the CDR3 is TGTGCCAGCAGCTTAGCGAGAAGAGTAAATATCTACAATGAGCAGTTCTTC. It translates to CASSLARRVNIYNEQFF.

V usage is TRBV6-5 and J usage is TRBJ1-3, with 7 bases aligning to TRBD1. Trimming removed 6 bases from V and 4 bases from J; junction bases left unmatched: 6. This CDR3 spans 14 amino acids. Germline V CDR1 and CDR2: MNHEY, SVGAGI. The CDR3 coding sequence is TGTGCCAGCAGACCCGGGACAGCCGGAAACACCATATATTTT. Residues: CASRPGTAGNTIYF.

The sample holds one count of this clone. The chain combines TRBV4-2 with TRBJ2-1; 11 bases are a match to TRBD1. The CDR3 sequence is 18 residues long. Germline V CDR1 and CDR2: LGHNA, YNFKEQ. V shed 3 bases, J shed 1 base, and the junction held 8 bases outside the gene matches. CDR3 DNA: TGTGCCAGCAGCCAGGGGACAGGGGGTATTAGTTCCTACAATGAGCAGTTCTTC. Translating it yields CASSQGTGGISSYNEQFF.

V and J are TRBV6-5 and TRBJ1-1; 9 bases line up with TRBD1. The CDR3 contains 15 residues. Trimming removed 7 bases from V and 5 bases from J; junction bases left unmatched: 11. The germline CDR1 and CDR2 sequences are MNHEY and SVGAGI. DNA for the CDR3: TGTGCCAGCAATGCGGGACAGGGATTATGGACTGAAGCTTTCTTT. Translated, it gives CASNAGQGLWTEAFF.

The chain joins TRBV7-2 to TRBJ1-4; D remains ambiguous. The V and J ends lost 4 bases and 3 bases respectively, with 15 bases between them. Germline loops: CDR1 SGHTA, CDR2 FQGNSA. CDR3 length: 16 residues. The CDR3 DNA reads TGTGCCAGCAGCTCCCTAGCCCCGGGAGCTAATGAAAAACTGTTTTTT. Its translation: CASSSLAPGANEKLFF.

This chain connects TRBV20-1 to TRBJ2-5; the D gene is possibly TRBD1 (6 bases). The CDR3 consists of 11 residues. The V end was cut by 6 bases, the J end by 2 bases, with 7 bases between. Germline loops: CDR1 DFQATT, CDR2 SNEGSKA (reference sequence). The CDR3 reads CSAGQQETQYF. The CDR3, as DNA: TGCAGTGCCGGACAGCAAGAGACCCAGTACTTC.

The V gene is TRBV4-3, the J gene TRBJ2-2; 9 bases fit TRBD2. The trim removed 4 bases at V and 6 bases at J, leaving 21 bases unmatched. From germline, CDR1 is LGHNA and CDR2 YSLEER. The CDR3 spans 20 residues. CDR3 coding DNA: TGCGCCAGCAGCCCTAAACACGGACTAGCGTTATTAGGTGGGGCCGGGGAGCTGTTTTTT. This gives the protein CASSPKHGLALLGGAGELFF.

This chain links TRBV5-5 with TRBJ2-5; the D is unclear. Trimming took 1 base from V and 2 from J, leaving 9 bases between them. The V gene's germline CDR1 is SGHKS and CDR2 YYEKEE (reference sequence). CDR3 length equals 14 residues. The CDR3 protein is CASSLLASQETQYF. The DNA for the CDR3 is TGTGCCAGCAGCTTGTTGGCTAGTCAAGAGACCCAGTACTTC.

This clone was seen a handful of times. The CDR3: CASSAGLAGETQYF. In DNA form, the CDR3 reads TGTGCCAGCTCAGCGGGACTAGCCGGTGAGACCCAGTACTTC. The genes are TRBV18 and TRBJ2-5, with 9 nucleotides matching TRBD2. The CDR3 consists of 14 residues. Germline V lookup: CDR1 KGHSH, CDR2 LQKENI. V dropped 5 bases and J dropped 5; count of bases not matched to a gene: 6.

This clone was seen more than once but under ten times. The CDR3 reads CASSRTLLGGQGNEQFF. CDR3 nucleotide sequence: TGTGCCAGCAGTCGGACTCTCCTCGGGGGGCAGGGGAATGAGCAGTTCTTC. The chain recombines TRBV6-6 with TRBJ2-1; a weak D match, TRBD2 (7 bases). The CDR3 consists of 17 residues. In germline, CDR1 is MNHNY, CDR2 SVGAGI (reference sequence). V lost 5 bases to trimming and J lost 7 bases, with 24 bases between them.

CDR3 DNA: TGTGCCAGCATCCCCCCAGGGGGCGGTGGCTACACCTTC. Its translation is CASIPPGGGGYTF. The V gene is TRBV6-6, the J gene TRBJ1-2; 8 bases match TRBD1. CDR1 is MNHNY, CDR2 SVGAGI, per germline (reference sequence). CDR3 length: 13 amino acids. V trimming: 7 bases; J trimming: 7 bases; junction bases outside the gene matches: 8.

This rearrangement joins TRBV7-9 to TRBJ1-4; 7 bases are shared with TRBD1. The CDR3 runs to 16 residues. Germline V gives CDR1 SEHNR, CDR2 FQNEAQ (reference sequence). The V segment lost 6 bases and the J segment 8 bases; nucleotides outside the gene matches: 15. CDR3 sequence reads: CASSTAVATGTEKLFF. For the CDR3, the DNA is TGTGCCAGCAGTACCGCGGTCGCGACAGGGACCGAAAAACTGTTTTTT.

The V call is TRBV2, the J call TRBJ1-3; D is possibly TRBD1 (6 bases). Trimming shortened V by 4 bases and J by 4 bases, and 14 bases separated the two germline ends. Germline loops: CDR1 SNHLY, CDR2 FYNNEI. The CDR3 totals 15 residues. CDR3 nucleotides: TGTGCCAGCAGTGGGGCAGGGGCGCAGGGAAACACCATATATTTT. Protein: CASSGAGAQGNTIYF.

The J gene is TRBJ2-3, the V gene TRBV6-2 or TRBV6-3; D may be TRBD1 (5 bases). The CDR3 is 13 amino acids. Looked up from germline, CDR1 is MNHEY and CDR2 is SVGEGT. The V end lost 2 bases, the J end lost 8 bases, and 11 bases lay between the germline ends. CDR3 nucleotide sequence: TGTGCCAGCAGTTACCTCCCGCAGGGTACGCAGTATTTT. It translates to CASSYLPQGTQYF.

This clone was counted only a few times. This chain uses TRBV5-1 with TRBJ2-7; 9 bases are a match to TRBD2. V shed 0 bases and J 7 bases; nucleotides not matched to a gene: 8. Per the germline V gene, CDR1 is SGHRS and CDR2 is YFSETQ. CDR3 length equals 15 residues. The CDR3 reads CASSLEVAGVREQYF. CDR3 coding DNA: TGCGCCAGCAGCTTGGAGGTAGCGGGAGTTCGTGAGCAGTACTTC.

The genes are TRBV30 and TRBJ2-3, with D maybe TRBD1 (5 bases). The CDR3 consists of 14 residues. Germline lookup yields CDR1 GTSNPN and CDR2 SVGIG (reference sequence). V lost 6 bases, J lost 1 base, and 14 bases lay in between. For the CDR3, the DNA is TGTGCCTGTTCCTACAGGCACCGCACAGATACGCAGTATTTT. It specifies CACSYRHRTDTQYF. Based on the CDR3 plus reference TRBV30 and TRBJ2-3, the full variable domain is SQTIHQWPATLVQPVGSPLSLECTVEGTSNPNLYWYRQAAGRGLQLLFYSVGIGQISSEVPQNLSASRPQDRQFILSSKKLLLSDSGFYLCACSYRHRTDTQYFGPGTRLTVL.

The gene calls are TRBV27 and TRBJ1-6; 7 bases fit TRBD1. Trimming at V came to 5 bases and at J to 7 bases, leaving 11 bases not matched to a gene. Per germline, CDR1 MNHEY and CDR2 SMNVEV (reference sequence). The length of the CDR3 is 16 residues. CDR3 region: CASSRLQGSRNSPLHF. The DNA of the CDR3 is TGTGCCAGCAGTCGACTACAGGGGAGTAGGAATTCACCCCTCCACTTT.

The CDR3 here is CASSSGGAREQFF. In nucleotides, the CDR3 is TGTGCCAGCAGTTCAGGGGGCGCCCGGGAGCAGTTCTTC. The V and J genes are TRBV28 and TRBJ2-1; 8 positions agree with TRBD1. Germline values: CDR1 MDHEN, CDR2 SYDVKM. With V trimmed by 4 bases and J by 10 bases, 6 bases remained unmatched. The CDR3 is made up of 13 amino acids. The whole variable domain, filled in from reference TRBV28 and TRBJ2-1, reads DVKVTQSSRYLVKRTGEKVFLECVQDMDHENMFWYRQDPGLGLRLIYFSYDVKMKEKGDIPEGYSVSREKKERFSLILESASTNQTSMYLCASSSGGAREQFFGPGTRLTVL.

The count of this clone is one. The chain is built from TRBV11-2 and TRBJ2-7, with 8 positions matching TRBD2. V lost 1 base to trimming and J lost 3 bases; unmatched junction nucleotides: 17. Germline CDR1 and CDR2: SGHAT and FQNNGV. CDR3 size: 19 residues. This CDR3 reads CASSLVIDGGAFSFYEQYF. CDR3 in DNA: TGTGCCAGCAGCTTAGTGATCGACGGGGGGGCTTTTAGTTTCTACGAGCAGTACTTC.

J is TRBJ1-1 and V is TRBV10-2; D is unclear. V was shortened by 2 bases and J by 4 bases, with 11 bases between the two germline ends. CDR1 WSHSY and CDR2 SAAADI come from the germline V gene. The CDR3 has 14 residues. CDR3 in amino acids: CASSERRFPTEAFF. The CDR3 DNA follows: TGCGCCAGCAGTGAGAGGAGGTTTCCCACTGAAGCTTTCTTT.

This clone was detected once. The chain is built from TRBV30 and TRBJ2-7, with a possible D match to TRBD2 (6 bases). This CDR3 is built from 12 residues. Per the germline V gene, CDR1 is GTSNPN and CDR2 is SVGIG (reference sequence). The V gene lost 3 bases and the J gene lost 5 bases, with 11 bases spanning the gap. DNA of the CDR3: TGTGCCTGGAGCCCGGGGGTCCACGAGCAGTACTTC. Translation gives CAWSPGVHEQYF.